The 31 T cell receptor beta chains given below trace back to one sample, sequenced in a study of PD-L1 blockade in urothelial cancer. Using immunoSEQ multiplex PCR, the repertoire was profiled, and TCRdb retains in-frame clones only, with some absent. The table records roughly 120,000 clones, approximately 88% of them present only once. Time point indicated: pretreatment peripheral blood. Sample: PBMCs, taken around atezolizumab (anti-PD-L1) treatment. The receptors were sampled from a man between 45 and 60 years old with urothelial cancer.

V gene TRBV29-1 combines with J gene TRBJ2-2; TRBD2 aligns across 10 bases. Germline trimming cut 1 base from V and 6 bases from J; bases unmatched to any gene: 5. Germline V gene lookup returns CDR1 SQVTM and CDR2 ANQGSEA. The CDR3 is 15 amino acids. The CDR3 sequence: CSVEGASGRPGELFF. For the CDR3, the DNA is TGCAGCGTTGAAGGGGCTAGCGGGAGACCCGGGGAGCTGTTTTTT.

This clone has more than one count but fewer than ten. V usage is TRBV14 and J usage is TRBJ2-3; a weak D match, TRBD2 (6 bases). Trimming removed 0 bases at V and 2 bases at J, with 12 bases between. Germline V gives CDR1 SGHDN, CDR2 FVKESK. The CDR3 is made up of 16 amino acids. The CDR3 nucleotides are TGTGCCAGCAGCCAAGATTCGGGACTGTACACAGATACGCAGTATTTT. It translates to CASSQDSGLYTDTQYF.

In DNA, the CDR3 is TGTGCCAGTAGTATGGGTACTAGCGGGAGACGGTACGAGCAGTACTTC. Translating gives CASSMGTSGRRYEQYF. The V and J genes are TRBV19 and TRBJ2-7; 11 nucleotides agree with TRBD2. Trimming took 3 bases from V and 4 from J; bases not matched to a gene: 8. Germline loops: CDR1 LNHDA, CDR2 SQIVND (reference sequence). CDR3 size: 16 residues.

The chain links TRBV6-1 to TRBJ2-3; TRBD2 agrees at 9 bases. Trimming cost V 6 bases and J 8 bases; bases outside gene matches: 12. CDR1 is MNHNS and CDR2 is SASEGT in the germline V gene. There are 15 residues in the CDR3. The CDR3, as DNA: TGTGCCAGCAGCGCTAGCGGGACCCAAATTGGTACGCAGTATTTT. It specifies CASSASGTQIGTQYF.

This chain joins TRBV7-8 and TRBJ2-6, with 7 nucleotides matching TRBD1. CDR3 length: 16 residues. The V gene end was trimmed by 5 bases and the J gene end by 4 bases; junction bases not matched to a gene: 8. Per the germline V gene, CDR1 is SGHVS and CDR2 is FQNEAQ. In nucleotides, the CDR3 is TGTGCCAGCAGCATTGGACAGGCCGCCGGGGCCAACGTCCTGACTTTC. Its translation is CASSIGQAAGANVLTF.

This clone appeared a single time. This chain uses TRBV10-3 with TRBJ1-1; 11 positions match TRBD1. The CDR3 length is 15 residues. CDR1 and CDR2 (germline): ENHRY, SYGVKD. V lost 6 bases and J lost 4; bases outside the gene matches: 7. The CDR3 DNA is TGTGCCATCAGAGTTACCGGGACAGGGGGCACTGAAGCTTTCTTT. Translating it yields CAIRVTGTGGTEAFF.

V usage is TRBV19 and J usage is TRBJ1-3; D is ambiguous. From germline, CDR1 is LNHDA and CDR2 SQIVND (reference sequence). CDR3 length: 15 amino acids. V lost 2 bases and J lost 2, with 10 bases in between. The CDR3 region has the DNA TGTGCCAGTAGTATAAGTCCCGGGGCTGGAAACACCATATATTTT. Amino acid sequence: CASSISPGAGNTIYF.

The chain uses TRBV5-1 and TRBJ1-1; 11 nucleotides line up with TRBD1. There are 15 residues in the CDR3. Germline lookup yields CDR1 SGHRS and CDR2 YFSETQ. Trimming took 3 bases from V and 2 from J; bases not matched to a gene: 3. CDR3: CASSSGQGDNTEAFF. The CDR3 DNA reads TGCGCCAGCAGCTCGGGACAGGGGGACAACACTGAAGCTTTCTTT.

The chain has TRBV19 and TRBJ1-1; 7 positions match TRBD1. V was pared by 10 bases and J by 0 bases, with 5 bases of the junction left unmatched. The CDR3 length is 13 residues. CDR1 is LNHDA and CDR2 is SQIVND in the germline V gene (reference sequence). CDR3 amino acids: CATKGQMNTEAFF. For the CDR3, the DNA is TGTGCCACTAAGGGACAGATGAACACTGAAGCTTTCTTT.

The chain recombines TRBV5-1 with TRBJ2-1, with 12 positions matching TRBD2. CDR1 and CDR2 (germline): SGHRS, YFSETQ. The CDR3 contains 16 residues. V lost 4 bases and J lost 6; bases outside the gene matches: 8. CDR3 sequence: CASSPSRTSGVNEQFF. The CDR3 coding sequence is TGCGCCAGCAGCCCGTCGCGGACTAGCGGGGTCAATGAGCAGTTCTTC.

The rearrangement uses TRBV30 and TRBJ2-3; TRBD2 might be the D (6 bases). The V gene lost 2 bases and the J gene lost 5 bases, with 11 bases spanning the gap. CDR1 is GTSNPN, CDR2 SVGIG, per germline (reference sequence). The CDR3 runs 13 residues. The CDR3 here is CAWSRGGRDTQYF. CDR3 DNA: TGTGCCTGGAGTCGGGGAGGCAGAGATACGCAGTATTTT.

This chain uses TRBV6-5 with TRBJ1-1, with D possibly TRBD1 on 6 matching bases. Germline-derived CDR1 and CDR2 are MNHEY and SVGAGI. CDR3 size: 16 residues. Trimming removed 0 bases from V and 0 bases from J, with 11 bases in between. The CDR3 DNA follows: TGTGCCAGCAGTTACTCTACAGGGTCCATGAACACTGAAGCTTTCTTT. It is translated as CASSYSTGSMNTEAFF.

The rearrangement joins TRBV7-9 to TRBJ1-1; 9 bases map to TRBD1. Germline CDR1 and CDR2: SEHNR and FQNEAQ (reference sequence). The V segment lost 5 bases and the J segment 8 bases; nucleotides outside the gene matches: 12. This CDR3 is 15 amino acids long. CDR3 coding DNA: TGTGCCAGCAGCGCGACAGGGGGAGGGTTTATCGAAGCTTTCTTT. Translated: CASSATGGGFIEAFF.

J is TRBJ1-1 and V is TRBV4-1; the D gene is possibly TRBD1 (6 bases). The ends were cut back, 4 bases at V and 3 bases at J, with 18 bases in the middle. In germline, CDR1 is MGHRA, CDR2 YSYEKL. The CDR3 sequence is 16 residues long. This CDR3 reads CASSLTQQGSYTEAFF. The CDR3 coding sequence is TGCGCCAGCAGCCTAACTCAACAGGGATCGTACACTGAAGCTTTCTTT.

The chain carries TRBV18 and TRBJ1-2; tentatively, D is TRBD1 (5 bases). V was cut by 2 bases and J by 8 bases, with 18 bases left in between. The CDR3 contains 15 residues. Germline-derived CDR1 and CDR2 are KGHSH and LQKENI. The chain's CDR3 is CASSPSTARVSGYTF. CDR3 DNA sequence: TGTGCCAGCTCACCATCAACGGCCAGGGTGAGCGGCTACACCTTC. The entire variable domain, with the rest obtained from reference TRBV18 and TRBJ1-2, is as follows: NAGVMQNPRHLVRRRGQEARLRCSPMKGHSHVYWYRQLPEEGLKFMVYLQKENIIDESGMPKERFSAEFPKEGPSILRIQQVVRGDSAAYFCASSPSTARVSGYTFGSGTRLTVV.

This clone was picked up a small number of times. The chain couples TRBV4-2 to TRBJ2-1; D may be TRBD1 (6 bases). V lost 0 bases to trimming and J lost 4 bases, with 13 bases between them. The germline V gene has CDR1 LGHNA and CDR2 YNFKEQ. The CDR3 totals 16 residues. The CDR3 bases are TGTGCCAGCAGCCAAGAGGGGGCAGGGCGTTACAATGAGCAGTTCTTC. Protein: CASSQEGAGRYNEQFF.

This clone has a single count. The chain carries TRBV25-1 and TRBJ2-3, with TRBD1 matching 8 bases. The CDR3 totals 15 residues. V shed 2 bases and J 5 bases; nucleotides not matched to a gene: 6. Germline lookup yields CDR1 MGHDK and CDR2 SYGVNS. CDR3 sequence: CASSEQGARGDTQYF. As DNA, the CDR3 is TGTGCCAGCAGTGAACAGGGGGCGAGGGGAGATACGCAGTATTTT.

This chain joins TRBV4-2 and TRBJ1-4; TRBD1 matches at 10 bases. Trimming removed 5 bases from V and 8 bases from J; junction bases left unmatched: 17. Per germline, CDR1 LGHNA and CDR2 YNFKEQ. The CDR3 is 18 residues long. CDR3 coding DNA: TGTGCCAGCAGCAATGGGTACGGGGGGGGGACAGGGGAGGAAAAACTGTTTTTT. Residues: CASSNGYGGGTGEEKLFF.

This chain connects TRBV7-9 to TRBJ2-3; 10 bases are a match to TRBD1. CDR1 is SEHNR, CDR2 FQNEAQ, per germline (reference sequence). Trimming cost V 5 bases and J 2 bases; bases outside gene matches: 4. CDR3 length: 15 amino acids. CDR3 region: CASSPGTGDTDTQYF. CDR3 DNA: TGTGCCAGCAGCCCCGGGACAGGGGACACAGATACGCAGTATTTT. The whole variable domain, remainder taken from reference TRBV7-9 and TRBJ2-3, is DTGVSQNPRHKITKRGQNVTFRCDPISEHNRLYWYRQTLGQGPEFLTYFQNEAQLEKSRLLSDRFSAERPKGSFSTLEIQRTEQGDSAMYLCASSPGTGDTDTQYFGPGTRLTVL.

The CDR3 bases are TGTGCCAGCAGTTCGGGACAGCCCAATCAGCCCCAGCATTTT. This codes for CASSSGQPNQPQHF. The chain uses TRBV6-7 and TRBJ1-5; 7 bases map to TRBD1. TRBV6-7 is an ORF for which the function is uncertain. The CDR3 length is 14 residues. V was clipped by 4 bases and J by 3 bases; unmatched bases: 3.

V gene TRBV6-5 combines with J gene TRBJ2-5; the D gene is possibly TRBD2 (6 bases). Trimming took off 6 bases at V and 4 bases at J, with 15 bases between the two ends. Germline V gene lookup returns CDR1 MNHEY and CDR2 SVGAGI. CDR3 length equals 14 residues. The CDR3 reads CASRRDGDLETQYF. The CDR3 region has the DNA TGTGCCAGCAGGCGGGACGGGGATCTAGAGACCCAGTACTTC.

Written as DNA, the CDR3 is TGTGCCAGCAGTGAGCAACAGGGGAATGAGCAGTTCTTC. It encodes CASSEQQGNEQFF. This chain connects TRBV25-1 to TRBJ2-1, with 7 bases identical to TRBD1. Germline trimming cut 3 bases from V and 7 bases from J; bases unmatched to any gene: 3. Germline CDR1 is MGHDK and CDR2 is SYGVNS. The CDR3 runs 13 residues.

In this sample, this clone turned up once. The chain carries TRBV27 and TRBJ2-1, with D perhaps TRBD1 (6 bases). With 6 bases removed from V and 4 bases from J, the gap between germline ends came to 7 bases. Germline CDR1 MNHEY, CDR2 SMNVEV (reference sequence). The CDR3 runs 12 residues. CDR3 in DNA: TGTGCCAGCAGGACAGGTTACAATGAGCAGTTCTTC. This codes for CASRTGYNEQFF.

This chain uses TRBV2 with TRBJ2-1, with TRBD2 matching 9 bases. V shed 8 bases and J 0 bases; nucleotides not matched to a gene: 5. The germline CDR1 and CDR2 sequences are SNHLY and FYNNEI. The CDR3 runs to 15 residues. The CDR3 sequence is CASGTSPSSYNEQFF. The CDR3 bases are TGTGCCAGCGGGACTAGCCCGAGCTCCTACAATGAGCAGTTCTTC.

V is TRBV5-5 and J is TRBJ2-7; the D gene is possibly TRBD1 (6 bases). Germline V gene lookup returns CDR1 SGHKS and CDR2 YYEKEE (reference sequence). This CDR3 is built from 14 residues. With 4 bases removed from V and 6 bases from J, the gap between germline ends came to 17 bases. This CDR3 reads CASSPRVTGGEQYF. As DNA, the CDR3 is TGTGCCAGCAGCCCCCGGGTGACAGGAGGCGAGCAGTACTTC. Looking up the rest from reference TRBV5-5 and TRBJ2-7 gives the full variable domain: DAGVTQSPTHLIKTRGQQVTLRCSPISGHKSVSWYQQVLGQGPQFIFQYYEKEERGRGNFPDRFSARQFPNYSSELNVNALLLGDSALYLCASSPRVTGGEQYFGPGTRLTVT.

V and J are TRBV19 and TRBJ2-3; D unclear. Germline V gives CDR1 LNHDA, CDR2 SQIVND (reference sequence). The V gene lost 6 bases and the J gene lost 0 bases, with 7 bases spanning the gap. The CDR3 is made up of 13 amino acids. CDR3 amino acids: CASRQMSTDTQYF. CDR3 in DNA: TGTGCCAGTAGACAGATGAGCACAGATACGCAGTATTTT.

The J gene is TRBJ2-2, the V gene TRBV5-1; 9 positions agree with TRBD1. V shed 4 bases and J 7 bases; nucleotides not matched to a gene: 8. CDR3 size: 15 residues. Looked up from germline, CDR1 is SGHRS and CDR2 is YFSETQ. In nucleotides, the CDR3 is TGCGCCAGCAGCGCGGGACAGGGAATAGGCGGGGAGCTGTTTTTT. Translation gives CASSAGQGIGGELFF.

A remark on this clone: The junction differs from germline at one of its ends, possibly a read error. V usage is TRBV7-6 and J usage is TRBJ2-5; 9 nucleotides line up with TRBD2. The CDR3 loop spans 15 amino acids. Germline V gene lookup returns CDR1 SGHVS and CDR2 FNYEAQ. CDR3 amino acids: CASSLASGRQETQYF. CDR3 coding DNA: TGTGCCAGCAGCCTAGCCAGCGGGAGGCAAGAGACCCAGTACTTC.

As to this clone: This CDR3 is also generated by other DNA sequences in the sample. The V and J genes are TRBV27 and TRBJ2-7; D is unclear. The CDR3 has 11 residues. The V end lost 4 bases, the J end lost 4 bases, and 5 bases lay between the germline ends. Germline loops: CDR1 MNHEY, CDR2 SMNVEV (reference sequence). The CDR3, as DNA: TGTGCCAGCAGTTCCGGTTACGAGCAGTACTTC. This codes for CASSSGYEQYF.

This clone was seen at least ten times. The chain has TRBV2 and TRBJ1-5; tentatively, D is TRBD1 (5 bases). The CDR3 totals 15 residues. The germline V gene has CDR1 SNHLY and CDR2 FYNNEI. V lost 3 bases, J lost 7 bases, and 16 bases lay in between. The CDR3 DNA follows: TGTGCCAGCAGTGATCTTCAGGGAAAGGGACAGCCCCAGCATTTT. Translating it yields CASSDLQGKGQPQHF.

The V call is TRBV5-4, the J call TRBJ1-1; the match to TRBD1 covers 10 bases. The CDR3 extends over 17 amino acids. CDR1 SGHNT and CDR2 YYREEE come from the germline V gene (reference sequence). Losses at the gene ends were 4 bases for V and 0 bases for J; bases not matched to a gene: 9. The CDR3 spells CASSPGQGHSVNTEAFF. The CDR3 DNA is TGTGCCAGCAGCCCGGGACAGGGGCATTCGGTGAACACTGAAGCTTTCTTT. The whole variable domain, remainder taken from reference TRBV5-4 and TRBJ1-1, is ETGVTQSPTHLIKTRGQQVTLRCSSQSGHNTVSWYQQALGQGPQFIFQYYREEENGRGNFPPRFSGLQFPNYSSELNVNALELDDSALYLCASSPGQGHSVNTEAFFGQGTRLTVV.